One and the same sample provided the 27 T cell receptor beta chains below, sequenced in a study of immune evolution from preneoplasia to lung adenocarcinoma. Data came from immunoSEQ multiplex PCR; TCRdb stores just in-frame clones and leaves some out. This sample has over 3,000 clones, with around 85% found just once. Sample: FFPE adjacent normal lung tissue. Receptor source: a person aged 65 to 85 with lung adenocarcinoma.

J is TRBJ2-3 and V is TRBV6-5, with 9 bases lining up with TRBD1. This CDR3 comprises 14 residues. J gave up 5 bases and V 7 bases, and 7 bases lay outside the gene matches. CDR1 MNHEY and CDR2 SVGAGI come from the germline V gene. The CDR3 region is CASTNRGHGDTQYF. The CDR3 DNA sequence: TGTGCCAGCACCAACAGGGGGCATGGAGATACGCAGTATTTT.

The gene calls are TRBV28 and TRBJ2-7; D gene uncertain. The CDR3 extends over 15 amino acids. Trimming stripped 4 bases from V and 0 bases from J, with 13 bases between. CDR1 and CDR2 from the germline V gene are MDHEN and SYDVKM. The CDR3 is CASSSPILGSYEQYF. CDR3 DNA sequence: TGTGCCAGCAGTTCCCCTATTTTGGGCTCCTACGAGCAGTACTTC.

The chain uses TRBV5-1 and TRBJ2-2; TRBD2 aligns across 9 bases. Looked up from germline, CDR1 is SGHRS and CDR2 is YFSETQ. With V trimmed by 5 bases and J by 6 bases, 11 bases remained unmatched. The CDR3 extends over 16 amino acids. In DNA, the CDR3 is TGCGCCAGCAGAACCGGGACTAGCCGGAGTTCCGGGGAGCTGTTTTTT. The encoded protein is CASRTGTSRSSGELFF.

The chain couples TRBV28 to TRBJ2-7; possible D gene TRBD1, 5 bases. CDR1 and CDR2 (germline): MDHEN, SYDVKM. The V end lost 5 bases, the J end lost 4 bases, and 9 bases lay between the germline ends. This CDR3 has 12 amino acids. CDR3 DNA: TGTGCCAGCAGTACAAGACAGTACGAGCAGTACTTC. Protein sequence: CASSTRQYEQYF.

The chain links TRBV6-1 to TRBJ2-1, with TRBD2 as a possible D gene (6 bases). V lost 2 bases and J 8 bases, leaving 13 bases between the germline ends. Germline values: CDR1 MNHNS, CDR2 SASEGT. The CDR3 spans 14 residues. CDR3 sequence: CASSERDLVDEQFF. CDR3 DNA sequence: TGTGCCAGCAGTGAAAGGGACTTAGTCGATGAGCAGTTCTTC.

The V gene is TRBV29-1, the J gene TRBJ1-3, with 9 bases matching TRBD1. The CDR3 spans 14 residues. Germline values: CDR1 SQVTM, CDR2 ANQGSEA. This CDR3 is CSVTGGSSGNTIYF. CDR3 nucleotide sequence: TGCAGTGTGACAGGGGGGAGCTCTGGAAACACCATATATTTT.

This rearrangement joins TRBV9 to TRBJ1-1, with unresolved D. Germline loops: CDR1 SGDLS, CDR2 YYNGEE. The CDR3 loop spans 12 amino acids. V was shortened by 0 bases and J by 3 bases, with 3 bases between the two germline ends. The CDR3 here is CASSVGHTEAFF. CDR3 nucleotides: TGTGCCAGCAGCGTAGGCCACACTGAAGCTTTCTTT. The full variable domain, completed using reference TRBV9 and TRBJ1-1, is DSGVTQTPKHLITATGQRVTLRCSPRSGDLSVYWYQQSLDQGLQFLIQYYNGEERAKGNILERFSAQQFPDLHSELNLSSLELGDSALYFCASSVGHTEAFFGQGTRLTVV.

The chain is built from TRBV10-3 and TRBJ2-7; TRBD2 matches 13 bases. The CDR3 contains 15 residues. The V gene end was trimmed by 10 bases and the J gene end by 2 bases; junction bases not matched to a gene: 8. From germline, CDR1 is ENHRY and CDR2 SYGVKD. CDR3 loop: CASGTSGATTYEQYF. The CDR3 DNA sequence: TGTGCCAGCGGGACTAGCGGGGCAACTACCTACGAGCAGTACTTC.

The chain couples TRBV2 to TRBJ1-2; D possibly corresponds to TRBD1 (5 bases). Germline assignment: CDR1 SNHLY and CDR2 FYNNEI. V lost 6 bases and J lost 2, with 10 bases in between. There are 13 residues in the CDR3. The CDR3 reads CASRQGWNYGYTF. The CDR3 DNA reads TGTGCCAGCAGGCAGGGTTGGAACTATGGCTACACCTTC.

V usage is TRBV4-1 and J usage is TRBJ1-1, with a weak D call TRBD1 (5 bases). The CDR3 length is 15 residues. V was pared by 6 bases and J by 1 base, with 15 bases between. Germline V gene lookup returns CDR1 MGHRA and CDR2 YSYEKL. CDR3 amino acids: CASSPLETANTEAFF. The DNA of the CDR3 is TGCGCCAGCAGTCCTTTAGAGACAGCGAACACTGAAGCTTTCTTT.

The V call is TRBV30, the J call TRBJ2-7, with 10 bases matching TRBD2. The CDR3 loop spans 14 amino acids. V was pared by 5 bases and J by 0 bases, with 4 bases of the junction left unmatched. Germline-derived CDR1 and CDR2 are GTSNPN and SVGIG (reference sequence). In nucleotides, the CDR3 is TGTGCCTGGCAGTCTAGCGGGAGCTCCTACGAGCAGTACTTC. Amino acids: CAWQSSGSSYEQYF.

This clone was counted once. The CDR3 nucleotides read TGTGCCAGCAGTGTCCGTGGGACAGGGGTCACTGAAGCTTTCTTT. This gives the protein CASSVRGTGVTEAFF. The chain carries TRBV6-5 and TRBJ1-1, with TRBD1 matching 10 bases. Germline V CDR1 and CDR2: MNHEY, SVGAGI. Trimming took 5 bases from V and 4 from J; bases not matched to a gene: 7. The CDR3 totals 15 residues.

This clone has more than one count but fewer than ten. This chain links TRBV7-9 with TRBJ2-7; no reliable D call. Germline values: CDR1 SEHNR, CDR2 FQNEAQ (reference sequence). There are 11 residues in the CDR3. The germline V and J ends were trimmed by 5 bases and 3 bases, with 5 bases remaining between them. CDR3 DNA sequence: TGTGCCAGCAGCAACAACTACGAGCAGTACTTC. This gives the protein CASSNNYEQYF.

The genes are TRBV29-1 and TRBJ2-5; the D gene is possibly TRBD2 (6 bases). Trimming cost V 2 bases and J 7 bases, with 11 bases left between them. The germline CDR1 and CDR2 sequences are SQVTM and ANQGSEA. The CDR3 totals 12 residues. CDR3 sequence reads: CSVERGLGTQYF. CDR3 coding DNA: TGCAGCGTTGAAAGGGGACTTGGGACCCAGTACTTC.

The genes are TRBV6-5 and TRBJ2-5, with a tentative D call TRBD2 (7 bases). The CDR3 spans 15 residues. Germline values: CDR1 MNHEY, CDR2 SVGAGI. The germline V and J ends were trimmed by 3 bases and 4 bases, with 15 bases remaining between them. CDR3 residues: CASSYEGGRVETQYF. CDR3 DNA: TGTGCCAGCAGTTATGAGGGGGGGCGCGTAGAGACCCAGTACTTC.

V gene TRBV30 combines with J gene TRBJ1-1, with D hard to call. From germline, CDR1 is GTSNPN and CDR2 SVGIG (reference sequence). Trimming removed 2 bases from V and 4 bases from J, with 17 bases in between. There are 15 residues in the CDR3. CDR3 sequence reads: CAWSRGNGASTEAFF. CDR3 nucleotides: TGTGCCTGGAGTAGAGGGAACGGTGCTAGCACTGAAGCTTTCTTT.

The chain combines TRBV5-4 with TRBJ2-1, with 10 nucleotides matching TRBD1. The CDR3 runs to 15 residues. J gave up 5 bases and V 0 bases, and 2 bases lay outside the gene matches. Germline CDR1 and CDR2: SGHNT and YYREEE (reference sequence). The CDR3, as DNA: TGTGCCAGCAGCTTGGGTGGGACAGGGGACAATGAGCAGTTCTTC. Translated: CASSLGGTGDNEQFF.

CDR3 nucleotide sequence: TGTGCCAGCAGTTTATGGGCTAGCTCTACTGAAGAGACCCAGTACTTC. Translated, it gives CASSLWASSTEETQYF. The chain joins TRBV27 to TRBJ2-5, with a weak D call TRBD2 (5 bases). The germline CDR1 and CDR2 sequences are MNHEY and SMNVEV (reference sequence). This CDR3 region has 16 residues. Trimming left V 1 base short and J 3 bases short, with 15 bases between.

The chain combines TRBV29-1 with TRBJ1-1; 7 nucleotides match TRBD1. CDR1 SQVTM and CDR2 ANQGSEA come from the germline V gene. CDR3 length: 14 amino acids. Losses at the gene ends were 4 bases for V and 0 bases for J; bases not matched to a gene: 5. CDR3 sequence: CSVVRQGMNTEAFF. The CDR3 nucleotides read TGCAGCGTTGTTAGACAGGGCATGAACACTGAAGCTTTCTTT.

The rearrangement uses TRBV18 and TRBJ2-2, with unresolved D. The CDR3 is 13 amino acids. Trimming removed 0 bases at V and 4 bases at J, with 3 bases between. Germline CDR1 is KGHSH and CDR2 is LQKENI. CDR3 residues: CASSPPVTGELFF. CDR3 DNA sequence: TGTGCCAGCTCACCACCGGTCACCGGGGAGCTGTTTTTT.

This clone came up a few times. The chain recombines TRBV7-9 with TRBJ2-7; D call uncertain. Germline CDR1 is SEHNR and CDR2 is FQNEAQ (reference sequence). The CDR3 sequence is 14 residues long. The ends were cut back, 0 bases at V and 13 bases at J, with 19 bases in the middle. The CDR3 here is CASSLAVGSREVYF. The CDR3 DNA follows: TGTGCCAGCAGCTTAGCGGTCGGCTCCCGCGAGGTTTACTTC.

V and J are TRBV30 and TRBJ2-3; the D gene could be TRBD1 or TRBD2 (6 bases each). CDR1 and CDR2 (germline): GTSNPN, SVGIG (reference sequence). The V gene lost 7 bases and the J gene lost 6 bases, with 23 bases spanning the gap. The CDR3 is 15 amino acids. This chain's CDR3 is CASTGGRGGIDTQYF. The CDR3 nucleotides read TGTGCCTCCACCGGGGGCAGGGGAGGAATTGATACGCAGTATTTT.

This clone was counted between two and nine times. The chain carries TRBV6-5 and TRBJ1-1; TRBD1 aligns across 8 bases. Germline-derived CDR1 and CDR2 are MNHEY and SVGAGI. This CDR3 contains 12 residues. V was clipped by 6 bases and J by 6 bases; unmatched bases: 3. The CDR3 protein is CASRKDRAEAFF. CDR3 sequence (DNA): TGTGCCAGCAGAAAGGACAGGGCTGAAGCTTTCTTT.

This rearrangement joins TRBV7-3 to TRBJ1-1, with D hard to call. The CDR3 extends over 13 amino acids. Germline loops: CDR1 SGHTA, CDR2 FQGTGA. V was pared by 1 base and J by 0 bases, with 3 bases between. The CDR3 DNA is TGTGCCAGCAGCTTAAGGATGAACACTGAAGCTTTCTTT. Translation gives CASSLRMNTEAFF.

V is TRBV6-4 and J is TRBJ1-2, with 7 bases matching TRBD1. The CDR3 contains 16 residues. Trimming took 6 bases from V and 4 from J; bases not matched to a gene: 14. The V gene's germline CDR1 is MRHNA and CDR2 SNTAGT. In nucleotides, the CDR3 is TGTGCCAGCAGGGACACTTACAGGGGAGTAGGCTATGGCTACACCTTC. Protein product: CASRDTYRGVGYGYTF.

This clone showed up just once. CDR3 amino acids: CASSTRVDTQYF. The DNA of the CDR3 is TGCGCCAGCAGTACGAGAGTAGATACGCAGTATTTT. The chain has TRBV10-2 and TRBJ2-3; no clear D. Trimming took off 5 bases at V and 5 bases at J, with 8 bases between the two ends. Germline V gene sequence: CDR1 WSHSY, CDR2 SAAADI. The CDR3 covers 12 residues.

The chain links TRBV5-8 to TRBJ1-6, with D hard to call. The CDR3 loop spans 16 amino acids. CDR1 is SGHTS, CDR2 YDEGEE, per germline. Trimming shortened V by 2 bases and J by 2 bases, and 11 bases separated the two germline ends. The CDR3 loop reads CASSFLSGPYNSPLHF. The CDR3 nucleotides read TGTGCCAGCAGCTTTCTCTCCGGCCCCTATAATTCACCCCTCCACTTT.